This T cell receptor (beta chain) was profiled in a study of cytotoxic CD8 clonotypes in ibrutinib-treated CLL. Study-wide background: Responses: some 25 partial, 2 complete; after median around 68 months, about 15 stayed remitted, around twelve progressed. The study's findings and limits: Few clonotypes were public, and these shrank or held steady under treatment.

Points on this clone: Its antigen is unknown.

The assay was immunoSEQ multiplex PCR, and TCRdb's table has in-frame clones only and misses some. The sample shows around 14,000 clones, roughly 70% of them seen only once. V was clipped by 3 bases and J by 6 bases, with 8 bases between them. The CDR3 runs to 12 residues. From germline, CDR1 is SNHLY and CDR2 FYNNEI. Sequenced here: PBMCs, sampled before ibrutinib treatment. The chain has TRBV2 and TRBJ1-1; a weak D match, TRBD1 (5 bases). The receptor comes from a human donor with chronic lymphocytic leukemia. As DNA, the CDR3 is TGTGCCAGCAGTGAGGGCAGGGCTGAAGCTTTCTTT. This encodes CASSEGRAEAFF. Combining the CDR3 with reference TRBV2 and TRBJ1-1 gives the whole variable domain EPEVTQTPSHQVTQMGQEVILRCVPISNHLYFYWYRQILGQKVEFLVSFYNNEISEKSEIFDDQFSVERPDGSNFTLKIRSTKLEDSAMYFCASSEGRAEAFFGQGTRLTVV.